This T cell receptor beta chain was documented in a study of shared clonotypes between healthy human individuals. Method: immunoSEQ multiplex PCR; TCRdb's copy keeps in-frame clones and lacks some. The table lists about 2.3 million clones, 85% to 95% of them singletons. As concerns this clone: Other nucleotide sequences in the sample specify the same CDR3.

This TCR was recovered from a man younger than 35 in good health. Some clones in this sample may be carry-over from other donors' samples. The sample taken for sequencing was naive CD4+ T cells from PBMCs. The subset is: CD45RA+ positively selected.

CDR3: CAISDRGDQPQHF. The CDR3 DNA reads TGTGCCATCAGTGATAGGGGGGACCAGCCCCAGCATTTT. V and J are TRBV10-3 and TRBJ1-5; tentative D call: TRBD1 (6 bases). Trimming took off 3 bases at V and 7 bases at J, with 10 bases between the two ends. The germline gives CDR1 ENHRY, CDR2 SYGVKD. CDR3 length: 13 amino acids.